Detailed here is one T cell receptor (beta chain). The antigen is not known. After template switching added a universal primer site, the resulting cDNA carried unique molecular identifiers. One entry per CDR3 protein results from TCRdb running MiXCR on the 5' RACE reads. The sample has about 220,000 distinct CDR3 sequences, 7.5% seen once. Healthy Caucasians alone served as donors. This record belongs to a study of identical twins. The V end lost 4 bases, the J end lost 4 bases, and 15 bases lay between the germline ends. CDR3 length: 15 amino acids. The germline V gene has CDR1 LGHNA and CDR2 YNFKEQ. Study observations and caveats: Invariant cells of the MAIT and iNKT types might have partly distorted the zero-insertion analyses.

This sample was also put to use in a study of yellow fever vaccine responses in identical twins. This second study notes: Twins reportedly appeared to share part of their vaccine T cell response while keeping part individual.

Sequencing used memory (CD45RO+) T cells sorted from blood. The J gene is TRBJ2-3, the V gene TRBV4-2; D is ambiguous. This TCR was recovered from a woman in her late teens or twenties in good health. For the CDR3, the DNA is TGTGCCAGCAGCCCCGGCCTCATCAGCTCAGATACGCAGTATTTT. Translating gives CASSPGLISSDTQYF.